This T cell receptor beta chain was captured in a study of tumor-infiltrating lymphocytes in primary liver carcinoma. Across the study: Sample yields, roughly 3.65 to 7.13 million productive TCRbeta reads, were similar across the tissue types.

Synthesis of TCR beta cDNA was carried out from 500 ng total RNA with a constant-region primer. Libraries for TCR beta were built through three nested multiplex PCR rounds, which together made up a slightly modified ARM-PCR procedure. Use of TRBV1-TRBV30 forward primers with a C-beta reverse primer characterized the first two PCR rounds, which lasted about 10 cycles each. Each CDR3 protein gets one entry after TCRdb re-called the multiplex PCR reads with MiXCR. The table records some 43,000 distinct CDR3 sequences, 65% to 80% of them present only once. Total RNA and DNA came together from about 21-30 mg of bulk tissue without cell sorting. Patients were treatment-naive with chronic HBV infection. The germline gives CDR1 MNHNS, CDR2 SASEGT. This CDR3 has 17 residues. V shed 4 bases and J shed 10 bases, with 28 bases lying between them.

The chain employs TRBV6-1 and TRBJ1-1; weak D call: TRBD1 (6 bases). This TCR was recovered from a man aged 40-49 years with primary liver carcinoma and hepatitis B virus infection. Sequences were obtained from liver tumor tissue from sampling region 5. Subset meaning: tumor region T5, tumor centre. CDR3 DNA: TGTGCCAGCAGTGGCCGGGACACTGATTTCGGATATGGTGGAGCTTTCTTT. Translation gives CASSGRDTDFGYGGAFF.